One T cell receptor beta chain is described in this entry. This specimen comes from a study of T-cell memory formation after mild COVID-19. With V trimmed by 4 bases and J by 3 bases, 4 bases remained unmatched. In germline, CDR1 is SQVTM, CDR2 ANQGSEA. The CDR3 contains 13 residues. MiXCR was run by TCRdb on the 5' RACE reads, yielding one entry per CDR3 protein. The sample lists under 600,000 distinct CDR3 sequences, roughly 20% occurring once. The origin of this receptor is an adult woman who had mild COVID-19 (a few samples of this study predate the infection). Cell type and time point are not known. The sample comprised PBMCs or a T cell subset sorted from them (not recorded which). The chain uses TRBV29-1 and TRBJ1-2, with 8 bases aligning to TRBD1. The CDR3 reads CSVATGEDYGYTF. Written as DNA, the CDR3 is TGCAGCGTTGCGACAGGGGAGGACTATGGCTACACCTTC.